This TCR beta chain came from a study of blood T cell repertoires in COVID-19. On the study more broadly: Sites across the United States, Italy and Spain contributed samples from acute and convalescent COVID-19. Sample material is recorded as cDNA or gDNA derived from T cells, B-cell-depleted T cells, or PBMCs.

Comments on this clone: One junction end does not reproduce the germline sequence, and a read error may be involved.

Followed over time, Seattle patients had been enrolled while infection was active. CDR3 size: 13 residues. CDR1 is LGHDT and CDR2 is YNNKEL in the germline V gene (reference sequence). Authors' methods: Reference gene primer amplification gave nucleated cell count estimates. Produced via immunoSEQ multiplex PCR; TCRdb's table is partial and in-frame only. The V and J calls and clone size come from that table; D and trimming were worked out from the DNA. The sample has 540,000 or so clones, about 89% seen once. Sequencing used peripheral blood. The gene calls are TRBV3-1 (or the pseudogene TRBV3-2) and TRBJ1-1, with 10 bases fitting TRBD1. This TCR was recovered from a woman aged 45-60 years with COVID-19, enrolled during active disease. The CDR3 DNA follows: TGTGCCAGCGAGGACAGGGGGAACAGTGAAGCTTTCTTT. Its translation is CASEDRGNSEAFF.